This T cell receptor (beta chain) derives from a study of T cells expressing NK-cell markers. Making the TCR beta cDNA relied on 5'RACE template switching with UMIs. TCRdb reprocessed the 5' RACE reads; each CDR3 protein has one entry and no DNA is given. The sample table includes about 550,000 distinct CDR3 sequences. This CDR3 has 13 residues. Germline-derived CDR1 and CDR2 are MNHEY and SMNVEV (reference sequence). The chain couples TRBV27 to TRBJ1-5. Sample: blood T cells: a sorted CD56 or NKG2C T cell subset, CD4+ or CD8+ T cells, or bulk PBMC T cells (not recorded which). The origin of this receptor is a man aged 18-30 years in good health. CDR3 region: CASSFGFNQPQHF.